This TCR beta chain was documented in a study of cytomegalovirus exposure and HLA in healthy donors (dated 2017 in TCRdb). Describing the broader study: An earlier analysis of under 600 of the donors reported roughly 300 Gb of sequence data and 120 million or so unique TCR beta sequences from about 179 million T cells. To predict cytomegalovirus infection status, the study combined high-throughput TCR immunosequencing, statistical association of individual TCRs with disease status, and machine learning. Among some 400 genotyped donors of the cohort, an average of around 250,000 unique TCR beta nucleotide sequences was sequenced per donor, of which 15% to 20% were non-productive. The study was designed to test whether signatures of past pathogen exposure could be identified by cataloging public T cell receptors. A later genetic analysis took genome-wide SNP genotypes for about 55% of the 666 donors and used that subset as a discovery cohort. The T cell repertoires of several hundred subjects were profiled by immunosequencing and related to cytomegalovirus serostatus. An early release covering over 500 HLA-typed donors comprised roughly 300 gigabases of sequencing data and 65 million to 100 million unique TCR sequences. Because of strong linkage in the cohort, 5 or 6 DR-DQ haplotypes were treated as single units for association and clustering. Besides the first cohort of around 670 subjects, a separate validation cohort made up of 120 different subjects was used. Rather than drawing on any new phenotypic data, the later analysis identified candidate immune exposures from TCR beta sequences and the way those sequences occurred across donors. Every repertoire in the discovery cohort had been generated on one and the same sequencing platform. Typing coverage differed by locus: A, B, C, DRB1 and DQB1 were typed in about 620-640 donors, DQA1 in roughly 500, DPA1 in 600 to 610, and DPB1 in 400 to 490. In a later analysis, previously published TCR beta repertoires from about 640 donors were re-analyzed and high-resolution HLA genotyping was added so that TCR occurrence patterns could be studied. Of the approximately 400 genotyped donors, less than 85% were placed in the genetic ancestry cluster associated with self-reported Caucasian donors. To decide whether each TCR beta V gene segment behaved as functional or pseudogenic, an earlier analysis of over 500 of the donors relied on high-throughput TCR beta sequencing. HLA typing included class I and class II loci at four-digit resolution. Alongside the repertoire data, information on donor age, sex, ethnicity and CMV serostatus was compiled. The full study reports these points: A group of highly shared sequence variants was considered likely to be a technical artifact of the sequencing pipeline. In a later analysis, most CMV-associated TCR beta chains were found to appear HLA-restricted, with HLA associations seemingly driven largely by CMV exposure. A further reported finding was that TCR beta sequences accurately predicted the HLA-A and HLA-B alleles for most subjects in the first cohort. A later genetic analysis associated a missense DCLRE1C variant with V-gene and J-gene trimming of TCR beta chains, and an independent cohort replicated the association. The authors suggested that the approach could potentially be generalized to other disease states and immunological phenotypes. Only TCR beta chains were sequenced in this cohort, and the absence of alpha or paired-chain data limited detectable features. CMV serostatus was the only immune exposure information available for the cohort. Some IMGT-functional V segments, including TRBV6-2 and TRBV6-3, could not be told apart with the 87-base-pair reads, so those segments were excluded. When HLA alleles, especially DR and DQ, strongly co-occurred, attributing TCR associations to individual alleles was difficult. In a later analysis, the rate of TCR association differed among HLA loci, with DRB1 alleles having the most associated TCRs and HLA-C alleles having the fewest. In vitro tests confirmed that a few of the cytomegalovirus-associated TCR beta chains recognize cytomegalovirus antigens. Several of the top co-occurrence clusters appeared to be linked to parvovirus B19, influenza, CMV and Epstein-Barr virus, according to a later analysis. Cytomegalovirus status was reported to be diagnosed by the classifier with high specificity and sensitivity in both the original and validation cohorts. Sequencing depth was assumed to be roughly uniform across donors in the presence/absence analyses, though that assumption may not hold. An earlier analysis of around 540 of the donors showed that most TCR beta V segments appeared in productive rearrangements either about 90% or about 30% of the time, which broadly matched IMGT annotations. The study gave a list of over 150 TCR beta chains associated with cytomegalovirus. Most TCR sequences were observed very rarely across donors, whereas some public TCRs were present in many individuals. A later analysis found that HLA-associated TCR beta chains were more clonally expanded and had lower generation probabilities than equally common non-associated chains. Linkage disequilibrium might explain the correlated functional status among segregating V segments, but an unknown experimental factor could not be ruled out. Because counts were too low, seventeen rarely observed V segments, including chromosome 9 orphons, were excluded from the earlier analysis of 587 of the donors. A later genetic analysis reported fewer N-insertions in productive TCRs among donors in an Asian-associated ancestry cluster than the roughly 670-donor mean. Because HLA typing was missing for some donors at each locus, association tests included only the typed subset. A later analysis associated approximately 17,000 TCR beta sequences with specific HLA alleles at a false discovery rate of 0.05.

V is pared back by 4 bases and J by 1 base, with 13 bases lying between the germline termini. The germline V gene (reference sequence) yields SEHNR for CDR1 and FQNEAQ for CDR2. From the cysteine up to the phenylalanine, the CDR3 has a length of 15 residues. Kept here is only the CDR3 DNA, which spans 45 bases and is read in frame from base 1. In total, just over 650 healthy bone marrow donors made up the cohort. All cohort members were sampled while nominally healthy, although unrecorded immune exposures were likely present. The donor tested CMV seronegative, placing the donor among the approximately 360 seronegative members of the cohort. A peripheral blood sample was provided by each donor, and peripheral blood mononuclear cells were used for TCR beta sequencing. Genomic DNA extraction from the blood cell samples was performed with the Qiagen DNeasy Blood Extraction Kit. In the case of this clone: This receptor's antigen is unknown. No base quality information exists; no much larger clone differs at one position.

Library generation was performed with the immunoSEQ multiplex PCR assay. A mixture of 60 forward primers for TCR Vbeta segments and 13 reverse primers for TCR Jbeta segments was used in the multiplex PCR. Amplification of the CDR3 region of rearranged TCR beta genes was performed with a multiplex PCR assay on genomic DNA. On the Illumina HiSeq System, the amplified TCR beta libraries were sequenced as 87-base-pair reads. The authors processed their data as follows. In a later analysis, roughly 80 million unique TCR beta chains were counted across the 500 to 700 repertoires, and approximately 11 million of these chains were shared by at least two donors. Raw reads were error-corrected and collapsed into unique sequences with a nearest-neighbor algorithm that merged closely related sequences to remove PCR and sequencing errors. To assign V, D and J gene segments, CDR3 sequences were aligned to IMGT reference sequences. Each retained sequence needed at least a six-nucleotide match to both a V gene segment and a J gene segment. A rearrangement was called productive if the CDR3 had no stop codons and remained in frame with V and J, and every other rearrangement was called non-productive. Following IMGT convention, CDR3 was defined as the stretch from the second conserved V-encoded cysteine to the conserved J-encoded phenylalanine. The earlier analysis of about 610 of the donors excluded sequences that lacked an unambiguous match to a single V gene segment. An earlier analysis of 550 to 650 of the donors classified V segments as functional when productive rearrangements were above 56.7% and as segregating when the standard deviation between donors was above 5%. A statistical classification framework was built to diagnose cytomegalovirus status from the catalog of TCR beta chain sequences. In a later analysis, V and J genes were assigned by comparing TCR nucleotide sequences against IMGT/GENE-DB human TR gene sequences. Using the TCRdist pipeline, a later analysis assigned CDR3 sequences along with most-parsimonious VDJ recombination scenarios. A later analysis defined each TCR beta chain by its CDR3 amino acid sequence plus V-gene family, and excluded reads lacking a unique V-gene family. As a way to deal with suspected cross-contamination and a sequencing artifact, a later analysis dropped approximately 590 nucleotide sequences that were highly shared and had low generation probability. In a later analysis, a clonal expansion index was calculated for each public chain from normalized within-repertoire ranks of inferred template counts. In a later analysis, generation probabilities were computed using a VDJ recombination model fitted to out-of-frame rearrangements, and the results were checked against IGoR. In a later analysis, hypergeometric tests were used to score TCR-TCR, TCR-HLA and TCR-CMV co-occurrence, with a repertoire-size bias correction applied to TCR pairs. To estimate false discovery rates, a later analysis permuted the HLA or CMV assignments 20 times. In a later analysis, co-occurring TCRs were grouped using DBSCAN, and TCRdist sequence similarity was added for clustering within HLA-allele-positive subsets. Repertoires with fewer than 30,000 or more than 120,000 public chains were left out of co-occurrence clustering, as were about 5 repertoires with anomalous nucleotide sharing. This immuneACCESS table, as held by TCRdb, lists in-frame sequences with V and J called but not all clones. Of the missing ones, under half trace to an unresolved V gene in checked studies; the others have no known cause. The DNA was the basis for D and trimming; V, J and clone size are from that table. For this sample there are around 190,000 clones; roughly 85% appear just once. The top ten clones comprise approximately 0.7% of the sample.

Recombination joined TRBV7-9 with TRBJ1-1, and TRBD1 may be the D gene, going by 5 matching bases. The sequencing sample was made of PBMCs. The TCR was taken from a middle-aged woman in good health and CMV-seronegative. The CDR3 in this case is CASSSESDRNTEAFF. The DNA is TGTGCCAGCAGCTCGGAATCAGACAGGAACACTGAAGCTTTCTTT.